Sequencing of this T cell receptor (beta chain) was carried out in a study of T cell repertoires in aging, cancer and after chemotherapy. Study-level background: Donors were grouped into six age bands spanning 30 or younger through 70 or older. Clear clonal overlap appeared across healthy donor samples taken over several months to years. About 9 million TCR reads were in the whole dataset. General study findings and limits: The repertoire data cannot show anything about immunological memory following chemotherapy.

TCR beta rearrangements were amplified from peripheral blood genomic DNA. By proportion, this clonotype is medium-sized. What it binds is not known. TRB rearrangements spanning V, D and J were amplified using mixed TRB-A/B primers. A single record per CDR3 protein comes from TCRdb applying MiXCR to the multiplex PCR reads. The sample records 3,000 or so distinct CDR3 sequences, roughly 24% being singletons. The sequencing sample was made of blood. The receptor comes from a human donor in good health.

The CDR3 DNA follows: TGTGCCAGCAGTCCTCTAGCGGGATTTAGTGAGCAGTTCTTC. It yields the protein CASSPLAGFSEQFF. The gene calls are TRBV27 and TRBJ2-1, with 9 bases that match TRBD2. The V segment lost 5 bases and the J segment 9 bases; nucleotides outside the gene matches: 8. Germline CDR1 MNHEY, CDR2 SMNVEV (reference sequence). The CDR3 loop spans 14 amino acids.